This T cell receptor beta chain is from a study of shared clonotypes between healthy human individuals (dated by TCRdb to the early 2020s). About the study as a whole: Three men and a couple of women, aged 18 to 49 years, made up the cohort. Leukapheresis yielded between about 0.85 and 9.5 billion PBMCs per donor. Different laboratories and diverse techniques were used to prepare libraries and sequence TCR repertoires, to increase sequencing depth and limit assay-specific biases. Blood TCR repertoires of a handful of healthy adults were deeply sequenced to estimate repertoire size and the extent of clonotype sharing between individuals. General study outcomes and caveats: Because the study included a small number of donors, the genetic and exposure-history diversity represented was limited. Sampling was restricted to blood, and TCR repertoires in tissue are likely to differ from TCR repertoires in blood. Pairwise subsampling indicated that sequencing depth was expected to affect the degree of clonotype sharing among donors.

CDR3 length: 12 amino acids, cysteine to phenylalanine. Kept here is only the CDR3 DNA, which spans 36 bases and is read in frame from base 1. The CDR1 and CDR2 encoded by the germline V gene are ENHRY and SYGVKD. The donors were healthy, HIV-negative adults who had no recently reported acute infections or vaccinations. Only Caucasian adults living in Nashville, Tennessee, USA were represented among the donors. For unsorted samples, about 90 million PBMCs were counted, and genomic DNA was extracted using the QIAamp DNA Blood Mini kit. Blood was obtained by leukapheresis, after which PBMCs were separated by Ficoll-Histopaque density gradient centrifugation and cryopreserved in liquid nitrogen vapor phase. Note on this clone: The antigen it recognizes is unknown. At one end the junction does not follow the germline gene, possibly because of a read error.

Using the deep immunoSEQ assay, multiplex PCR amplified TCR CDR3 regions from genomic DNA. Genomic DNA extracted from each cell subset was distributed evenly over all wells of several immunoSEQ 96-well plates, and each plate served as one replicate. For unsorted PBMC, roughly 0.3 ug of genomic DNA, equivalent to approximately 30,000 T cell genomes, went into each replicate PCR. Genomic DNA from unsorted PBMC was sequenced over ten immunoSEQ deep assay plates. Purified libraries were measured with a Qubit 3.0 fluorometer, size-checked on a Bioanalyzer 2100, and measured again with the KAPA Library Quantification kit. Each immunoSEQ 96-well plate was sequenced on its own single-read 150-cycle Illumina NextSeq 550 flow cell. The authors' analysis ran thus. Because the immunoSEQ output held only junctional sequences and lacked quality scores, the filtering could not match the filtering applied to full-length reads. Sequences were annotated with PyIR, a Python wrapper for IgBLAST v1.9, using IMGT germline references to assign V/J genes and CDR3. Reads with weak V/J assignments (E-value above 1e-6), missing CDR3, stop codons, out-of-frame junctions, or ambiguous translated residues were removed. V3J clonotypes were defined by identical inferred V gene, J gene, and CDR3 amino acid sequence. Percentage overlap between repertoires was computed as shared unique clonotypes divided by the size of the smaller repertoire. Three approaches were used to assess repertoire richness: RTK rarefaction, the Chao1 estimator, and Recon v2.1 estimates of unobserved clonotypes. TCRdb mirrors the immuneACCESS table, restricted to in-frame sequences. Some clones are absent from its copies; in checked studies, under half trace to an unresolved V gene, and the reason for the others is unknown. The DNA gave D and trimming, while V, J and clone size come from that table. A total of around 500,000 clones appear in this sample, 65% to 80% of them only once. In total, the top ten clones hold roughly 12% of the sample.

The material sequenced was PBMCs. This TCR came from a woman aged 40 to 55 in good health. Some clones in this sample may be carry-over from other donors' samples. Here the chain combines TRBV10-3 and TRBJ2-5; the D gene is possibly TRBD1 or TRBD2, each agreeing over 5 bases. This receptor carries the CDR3 CAISGGPEAQYF. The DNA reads TGTGCCATCAGTGGGGGACCAGAGGCCCAGTACTTC.